This T cell receptor beta chain was sequenced during a study of identical twins. Germline-derived CDR1 and CDR2 are SGHRS and YFSETQ. Trimming removed 2 bases at V and 0 bases at J, with 20 bases between. This CDR3 has 18 amino acids. TCRdb processed the 5' RACE reads anew with MiXCR; each CDR3 protein has one entry. The sample records some 570,000 distinct CDR3 sequences, 20% to 25% being singletons. This clonotype was detected only a few times. The antigen is undetermined. Study observations and caveats: Conclusions relied on cross-sectional statistical analysis, not following the same donors. Zero-insertion findings could be partly confounded by invariant cells (MAIT and iNKT cells). Abundant cord blood beta clonotypes carried fewer insertions; memory repertoires showed none.

These records were also assigned to another study, of yellow fever vaccine responses in identical twins.

This sequence was found in a woman younger than 35 in good health. Material for sequencing was CD4+ T cells sorted from blood. This chain links TRBV5-1 with TRBJ2-5, with D possibly matching TRBD1 (5 bases). The CDR3 DNA reads as TGCGCCAGCAGCTTACGACAGCAAGAGACGAACTACCAAGAGACCCAGTACTTC. Translation: CASSLRQQETNYQETQYF.